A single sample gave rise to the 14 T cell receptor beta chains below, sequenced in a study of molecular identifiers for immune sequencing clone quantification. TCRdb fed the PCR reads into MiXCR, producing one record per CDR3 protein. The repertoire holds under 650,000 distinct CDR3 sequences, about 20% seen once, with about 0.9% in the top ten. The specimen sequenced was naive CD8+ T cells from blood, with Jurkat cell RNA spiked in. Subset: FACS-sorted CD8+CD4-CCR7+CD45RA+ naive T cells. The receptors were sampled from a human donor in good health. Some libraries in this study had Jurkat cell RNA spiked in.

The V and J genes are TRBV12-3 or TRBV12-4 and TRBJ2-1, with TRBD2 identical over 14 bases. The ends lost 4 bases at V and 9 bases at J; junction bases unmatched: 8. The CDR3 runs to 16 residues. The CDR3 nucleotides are TGTGCCAGCAGTTCTCCGGGACTAGCGGGAGCGGGTGAGCAGTTCTTC. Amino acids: CASSSPGLAGAGEQFF.

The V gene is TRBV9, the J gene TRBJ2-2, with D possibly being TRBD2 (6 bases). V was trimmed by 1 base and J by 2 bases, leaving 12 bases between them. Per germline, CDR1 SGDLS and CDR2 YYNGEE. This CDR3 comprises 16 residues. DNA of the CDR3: TGTGCCAGCAGCGTAAGTCGGAGGGACAACACCGGGGAGCTGTTTTTT. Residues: CASSVSRRDNTGELFF.

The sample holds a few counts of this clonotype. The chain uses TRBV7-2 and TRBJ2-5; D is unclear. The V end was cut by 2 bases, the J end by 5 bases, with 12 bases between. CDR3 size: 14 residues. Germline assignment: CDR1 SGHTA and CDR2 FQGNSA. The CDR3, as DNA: TGTGCCAGCAGCTTACCCCAAGAACACGAGACCCAGTACTTC. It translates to CASSLPQEHETQYF.

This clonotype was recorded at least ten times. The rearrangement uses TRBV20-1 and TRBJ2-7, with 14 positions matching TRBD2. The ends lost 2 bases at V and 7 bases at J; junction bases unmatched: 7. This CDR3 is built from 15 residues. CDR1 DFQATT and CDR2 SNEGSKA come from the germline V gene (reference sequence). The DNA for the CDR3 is TGCAGTGCTAGACCGGGACTAGCGGGAGCTCGGGAGCAGTACTTC. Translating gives CSARPGLAGAREQYF.

This chain's CDR3 is CASRYGQGNYQPQHF. The CDR3 DNA is TGTGCCAGCAGGTATGGACAGGGGAACTATCAGCCCCAGCATTTT. This chain connects TRBV2 to TRBJ1-5, with 9 bases aligning to TRBD1. CDR1 is SNHLY and CDR2 is FYNNEI in the germline V gene. This CDR3 comprises 15 residues. The trim removed 6 bases at V and 5 bases at J, leaving 8 bases unmatched.

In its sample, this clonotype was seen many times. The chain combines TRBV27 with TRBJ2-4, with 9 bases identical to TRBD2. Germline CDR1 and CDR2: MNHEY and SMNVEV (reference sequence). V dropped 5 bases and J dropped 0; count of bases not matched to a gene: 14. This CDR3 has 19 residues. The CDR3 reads CASSPGVAGAPIAKNIQYF. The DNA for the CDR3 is TGTGCCAGCAGTCCCGGGGTAGCGGGAGCTCCAATAGCCAAAAACATTCAGTACTTC.

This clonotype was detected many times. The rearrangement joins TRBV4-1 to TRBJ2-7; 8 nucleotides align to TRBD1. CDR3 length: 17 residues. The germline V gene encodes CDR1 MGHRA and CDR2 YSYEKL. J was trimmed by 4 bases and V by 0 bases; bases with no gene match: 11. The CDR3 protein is CASSQEKSGGAGYEQYF. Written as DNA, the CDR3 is TGCGCCAGCAGCCAAGAGAAGTCAGGGGGCGCTGGGTACGAGCAGTACTTC.

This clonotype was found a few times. The CDR3, as DNA: TGTGCCAGCAGCTCCTGGACTAGCGGAACCTACGAGCAGTACTTC. Translated, it gives CASSSWTSGTYEQYF. This sequence joins TRBV11-2 and TRBJ2-7, with 10 bases aligning to TRBD2. Trimming cost V 4 bases and J 2 bases; bases outside gene matches: 5. The CDR3 is made up of 15 amino acids. Looked up from germline, CDR1 is SGHAT and CDR2 is FQNNGV.

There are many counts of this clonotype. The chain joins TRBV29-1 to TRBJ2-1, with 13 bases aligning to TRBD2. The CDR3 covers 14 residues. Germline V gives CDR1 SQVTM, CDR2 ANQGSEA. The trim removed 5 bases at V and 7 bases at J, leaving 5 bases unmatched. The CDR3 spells CSVKTSGGFNEQFF. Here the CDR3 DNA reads TGCAGCGTTAAGACTAGCGGGGGGTTTAATGAGCAGTTCTTC.

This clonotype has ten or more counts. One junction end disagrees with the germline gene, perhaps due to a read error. The CDR3, as DNA: TGTGCCAGCAGCTCCTACCGGATCGCAGAGGATTTT. Encoded protein: CASSSYRIAEDF. The V gene is TRBV5-4, the J gene TRBJ2-3, with D uncertain. CDR1 is SGHNT and CDR2 is YYREEE in the germline V gene (reference sequence). This CDR3 contains 12 residues.

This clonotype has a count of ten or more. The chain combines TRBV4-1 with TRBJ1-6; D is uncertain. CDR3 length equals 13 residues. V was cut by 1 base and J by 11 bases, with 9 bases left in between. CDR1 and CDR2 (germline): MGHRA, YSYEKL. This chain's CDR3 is CASSQGGETPLHF. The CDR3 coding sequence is TGCGCCAGCAGCCAAGGCGGGGAAACACCCCTCCACTTT.

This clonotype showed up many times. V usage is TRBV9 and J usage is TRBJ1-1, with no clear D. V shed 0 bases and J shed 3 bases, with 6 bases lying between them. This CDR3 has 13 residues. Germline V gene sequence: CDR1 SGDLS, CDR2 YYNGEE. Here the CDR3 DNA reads TGTGCCAGCAGCGTAGAGAGTGACACTGAAGCTTTCTTT. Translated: CASSVESDTEAFF.

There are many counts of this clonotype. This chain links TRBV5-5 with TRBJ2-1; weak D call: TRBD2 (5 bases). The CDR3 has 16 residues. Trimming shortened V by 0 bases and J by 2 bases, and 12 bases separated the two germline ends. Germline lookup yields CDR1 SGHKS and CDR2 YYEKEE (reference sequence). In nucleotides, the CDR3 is TGTGCCAGCAGCTTGGCCACCAGCGGCGCCTACAATGAGCAGTTCTTC. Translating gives CASSLATSGAYNEQFF.

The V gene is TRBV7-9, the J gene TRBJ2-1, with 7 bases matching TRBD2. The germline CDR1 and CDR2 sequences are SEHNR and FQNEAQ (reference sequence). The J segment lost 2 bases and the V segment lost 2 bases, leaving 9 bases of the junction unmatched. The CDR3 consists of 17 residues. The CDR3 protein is CASSLRGSGETYNEQFF. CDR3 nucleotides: TGTGCCAGCAGCTTACGTGGCAGCGGGGAGACCTACAATGAGCAGTTCTTC.